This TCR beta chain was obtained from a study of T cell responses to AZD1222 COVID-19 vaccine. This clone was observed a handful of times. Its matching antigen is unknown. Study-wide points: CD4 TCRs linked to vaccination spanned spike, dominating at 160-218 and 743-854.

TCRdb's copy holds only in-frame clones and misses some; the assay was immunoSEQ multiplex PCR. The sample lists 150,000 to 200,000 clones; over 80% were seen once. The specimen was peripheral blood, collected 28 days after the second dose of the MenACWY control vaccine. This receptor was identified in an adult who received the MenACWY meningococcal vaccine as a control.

Written as DNA, the CDR3 is TGTGCCAGCAGTTTCCGGGGGACACCTTGGGAGCTGTTTTTT. Protein sequence: CASSFRGTPWELFF. The genes are TRBV28 and TRBJ2-2; TRBD1 or TRBD2 may be the D gene (6 bases each). Looked up from germline, CDR1 is MDHEN and CDR2 is SYDVKM. V lost 3 bases, J lost 9 bases, and 14 bases lay in between. This CDR3 spans 14 amino acids. Drawing the rest from reference TRBV28 and TRBJ2-2, the complete variable domain is DVKVTQSSRYLVKRTGEKVFLECVQDMDHENMFWYRQDPGLGLRLIYFSYDVKMKEKGDIPEGYSVSREKKERFSLILESASTNQTSMYLCASSFRGTPWELFFGEGSRLTVL.